This T cell receptor beta chain emerged from a study of shared clonotypes between healthy human individuals. In the study overall: The cohort had two women and a few men, ages 18 to 49.

The CDR3 spans 12 residues. V dropped 1 base and J dropped 6 bases, with 6 bases sitting between them. CDR1 and CDR2 from the germline V gene are SEHNR and FQNEAQ (reference sequence). Assay execution took place at the deep level. Genomic DNA from each subset was divided evenly over several immunoSEQ plates. TCRdb keeps only in-frame clones here, not all; method: immunoSEQ multiplex PCR. The table shows fewer than 600,000 clones, with roughly 72% occurring only once. Specimen: PBMCs. V usage is TRBV7-9 and J usage is TRBJ1-1; D not certain. This receptor was obtained from a woman in her 40s in good health. Some clones in this sample may be carry-over from other donors' samples. CDR3: CASSLGVAEAFF. The CDR3 nucleotides read TGTGCCAGCAGCTTAGGGGTTGCTGAAGCTTTCTTT.